This TCR beta chain was sequenced for a study of radiation and T cells in renal cell carcinoma. Study results and caveats: Top tumor clonotypes rose in blood 2 weeks post-radiation, then contracted.

Using immunoSEQ multiplex PCR, the repertoire was profiled, and TCRdb retains in-frame clones only, with some absent. The sample includes approximately 110,000 clones, approximately 80% of them seen just once. With regard to this clone: What it recognizes is unknown.

Regarding time point: baseline pretreatment blood. Treatment indicated: 15 Gy SBRT to primary tumor, nephrectomy 4 weeks later. This CDR3 comprises 14 residues. Looked up from germline, CDR1 is SGHNT and CDR2 is YYREEE (reference sequence). Unmatched junction bases numbered 7, after V lost 4 bases and J lost 3 bases. The source was blood, collected from a patient whose treatment included radiotherapy and nephrectomy. The clonotype was recovered from a woman in her fifties or sixties with renal cell carcinoma. This chain connects TRBV5-4 to TRBJ2-7, with 7 positions matching TRBD1. The CDR3, as DNA: TGTGCCAGCAGCCTAGAGACAGGGAGCTACGAGCAGTACTTC. Translating gives CASSLETGSYEQYF.